This T cell receptor (beta chain) was sequenced during a study of shared clonotypes between healthy human individuals. The junction had 2 bases not matched to a gene; V was cut back by 2 bases and J by 0 bases. There are 17 residues in the CDR3. CDR1 is KGHSH and CDR2 is LQKENI in the germline V gene. This table comes from immunoSEQ multiplex PCR, and its TCRdb copy is limited to in-frame clones, with some not included. Of 400,000 to 500,000 clones listed, 79% are singletons. Donors were healthy HIV-negative adults without recent acute infections or vaccinations. The chain couples TRBV18 to TRBJ2-3; TRBD2 matches 13 bases. Sequencing input: PBMCs. The receptor comes from a woman aged 40 to 49 in good health. Some clones in this sample may be carry-over from other donors' samples. In DNA, the CDR3 is TGTGCCAGCTCACCATGGACTAGCGGGAGCAGCACAGATACGCAGTATTTT. It specifies CASSPWTSGSSTDTQYF.